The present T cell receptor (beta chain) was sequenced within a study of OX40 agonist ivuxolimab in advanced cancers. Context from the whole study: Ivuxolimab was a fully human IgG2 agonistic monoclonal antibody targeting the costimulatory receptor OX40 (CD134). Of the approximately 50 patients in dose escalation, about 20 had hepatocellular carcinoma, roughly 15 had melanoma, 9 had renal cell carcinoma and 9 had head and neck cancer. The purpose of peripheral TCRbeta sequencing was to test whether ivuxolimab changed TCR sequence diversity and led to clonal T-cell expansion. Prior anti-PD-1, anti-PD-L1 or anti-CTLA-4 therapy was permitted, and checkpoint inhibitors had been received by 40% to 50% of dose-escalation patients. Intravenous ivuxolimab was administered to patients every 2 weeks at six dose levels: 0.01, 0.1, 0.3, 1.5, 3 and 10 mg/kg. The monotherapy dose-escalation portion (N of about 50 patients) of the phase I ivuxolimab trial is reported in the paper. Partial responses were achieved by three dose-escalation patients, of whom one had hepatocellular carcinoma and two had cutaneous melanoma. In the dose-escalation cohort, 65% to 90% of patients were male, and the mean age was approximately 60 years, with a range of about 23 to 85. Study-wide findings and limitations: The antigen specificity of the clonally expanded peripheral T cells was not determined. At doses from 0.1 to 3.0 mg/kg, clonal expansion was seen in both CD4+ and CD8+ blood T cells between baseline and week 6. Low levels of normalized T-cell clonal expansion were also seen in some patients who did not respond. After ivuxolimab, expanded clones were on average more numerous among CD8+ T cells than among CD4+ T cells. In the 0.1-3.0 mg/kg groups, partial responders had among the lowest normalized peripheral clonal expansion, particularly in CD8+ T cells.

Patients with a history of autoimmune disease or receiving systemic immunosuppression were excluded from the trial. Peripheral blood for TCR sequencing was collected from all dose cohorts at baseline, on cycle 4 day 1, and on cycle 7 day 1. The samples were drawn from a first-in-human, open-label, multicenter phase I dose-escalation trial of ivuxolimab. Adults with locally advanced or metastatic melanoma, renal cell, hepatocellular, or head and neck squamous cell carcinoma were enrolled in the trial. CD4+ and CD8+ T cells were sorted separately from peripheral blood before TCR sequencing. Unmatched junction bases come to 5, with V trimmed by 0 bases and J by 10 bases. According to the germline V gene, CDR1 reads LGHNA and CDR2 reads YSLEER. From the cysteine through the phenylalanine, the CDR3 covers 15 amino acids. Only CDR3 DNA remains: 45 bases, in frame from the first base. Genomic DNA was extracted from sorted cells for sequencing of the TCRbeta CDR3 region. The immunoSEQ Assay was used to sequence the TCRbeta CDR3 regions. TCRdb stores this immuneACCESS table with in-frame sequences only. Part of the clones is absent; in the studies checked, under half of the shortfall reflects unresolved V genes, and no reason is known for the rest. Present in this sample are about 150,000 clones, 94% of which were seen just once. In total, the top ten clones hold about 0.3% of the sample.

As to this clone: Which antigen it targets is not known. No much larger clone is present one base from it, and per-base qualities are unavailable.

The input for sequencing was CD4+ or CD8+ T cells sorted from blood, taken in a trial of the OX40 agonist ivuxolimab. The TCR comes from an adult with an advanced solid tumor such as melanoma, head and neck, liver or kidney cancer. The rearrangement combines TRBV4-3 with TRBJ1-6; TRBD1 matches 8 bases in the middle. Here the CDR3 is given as CASSQDWQGASPLHF. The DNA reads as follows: TGCGCCAGCAGCCAAGATTGGCAGGGGGCGTCACCCCTCCACTTT.